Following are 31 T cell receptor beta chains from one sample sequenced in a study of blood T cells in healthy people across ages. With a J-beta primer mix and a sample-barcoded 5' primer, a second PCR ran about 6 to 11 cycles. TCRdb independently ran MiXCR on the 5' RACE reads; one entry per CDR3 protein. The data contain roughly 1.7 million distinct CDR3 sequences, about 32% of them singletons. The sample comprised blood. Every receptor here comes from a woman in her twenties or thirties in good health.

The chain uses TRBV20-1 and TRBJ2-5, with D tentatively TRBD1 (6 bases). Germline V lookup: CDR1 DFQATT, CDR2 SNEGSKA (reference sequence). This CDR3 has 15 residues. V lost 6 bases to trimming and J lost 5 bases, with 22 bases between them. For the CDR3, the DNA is TGCAGTGCCATCCTGGGGCAGGGGATCGGCGAGACCCAGTACTTC. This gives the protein CSAILGQGIGETQYF.

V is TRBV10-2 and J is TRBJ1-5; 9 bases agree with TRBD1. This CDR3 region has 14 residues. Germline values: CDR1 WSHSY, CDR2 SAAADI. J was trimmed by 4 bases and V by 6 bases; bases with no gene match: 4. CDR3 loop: CASRPGTGNQPQHF. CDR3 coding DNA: TGCGCCAGCAGGCCCGGGACAGGGAATCAGCCCCAGCATTTT.

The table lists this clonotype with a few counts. CDR3 loop: CASSLTPSGSKGTQYF. The CDR3 nucleotides read TGTGCCAGCAGTTTAACTCCTAGCGGGAGCAAGGGGACCCAGTACTTC. The V and J genes are TRBV27 and TRBJ2-5, with 10 bases fitting TRBD2. J lost 7 bases, V lost 2 bases, and 10 bases had no gene match. Per the germline V gene, CDR1 is MNHEY and CDR2 is SMNVEV (reference sequence). This CDR3 has 16 residues.

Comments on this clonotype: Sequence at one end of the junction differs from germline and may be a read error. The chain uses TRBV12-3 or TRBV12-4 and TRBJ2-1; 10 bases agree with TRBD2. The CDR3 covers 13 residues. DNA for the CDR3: TGTGCCAGCACCCGAGGACTAGCGGATGAGCAGTATTTC. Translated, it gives CASTRGLADEQYF.

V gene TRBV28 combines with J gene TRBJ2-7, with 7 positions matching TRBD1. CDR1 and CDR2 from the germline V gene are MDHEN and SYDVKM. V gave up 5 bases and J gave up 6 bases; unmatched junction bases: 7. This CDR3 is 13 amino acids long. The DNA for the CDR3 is TGTGCCAGCAGTCTGCCGGGGACAGTCGAGCAGTACTTC. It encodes CASSLPGTVEQYF.

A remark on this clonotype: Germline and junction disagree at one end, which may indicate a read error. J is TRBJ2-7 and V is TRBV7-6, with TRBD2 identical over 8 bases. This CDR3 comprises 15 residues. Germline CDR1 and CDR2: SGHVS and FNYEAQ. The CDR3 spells CASSLALAATYEQYF. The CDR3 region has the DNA TGTGCCAGCAGCCTAGCACTAGCGGCGACCTACGAGCAGTACTTC.

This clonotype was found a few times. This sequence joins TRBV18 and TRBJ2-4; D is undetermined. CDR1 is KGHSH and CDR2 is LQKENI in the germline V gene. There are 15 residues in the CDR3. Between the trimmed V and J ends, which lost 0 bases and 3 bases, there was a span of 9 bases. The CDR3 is CASSPPNRYKNIQYF. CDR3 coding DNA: TGTGCCAGCTCACCACCAAACAGATACAAAAACATTCAGTACTTC.

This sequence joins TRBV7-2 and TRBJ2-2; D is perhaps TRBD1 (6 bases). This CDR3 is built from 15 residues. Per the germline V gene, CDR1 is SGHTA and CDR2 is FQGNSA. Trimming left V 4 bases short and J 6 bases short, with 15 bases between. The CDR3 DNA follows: TGTGCCAGCAGCTCACAGGGTTTCACGGCCGGGGAGCTGTTTTTT. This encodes CASSSQGFTAGELFF.

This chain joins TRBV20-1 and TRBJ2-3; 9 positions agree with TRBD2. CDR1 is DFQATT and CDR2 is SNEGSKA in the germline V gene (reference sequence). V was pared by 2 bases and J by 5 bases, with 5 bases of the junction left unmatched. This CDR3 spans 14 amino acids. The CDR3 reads CSARLAGGLDTQYF. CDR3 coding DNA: TGCAGTGCTAGACTCGCGGGGGGGCTAGATACGCAGTATTTT.

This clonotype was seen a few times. The CDR3 DNA follows: TGTGCCAGCAGCCCTGCGACAGCTAACTATGGCTACACCTTC. Translation: CASSPATANYGYTF. The rearrangement links TRBV4-2 to TRBJ1-2, with a possible D match to TRBD1 (5 bases). The CDR3 length is 14 residues. With 4 bases removed from V and 0 bases from J, the gap between germline ends came to 9 bases. Looked up from germline, CDR1 is LGHNA and CDR2 is YNFKEQ.

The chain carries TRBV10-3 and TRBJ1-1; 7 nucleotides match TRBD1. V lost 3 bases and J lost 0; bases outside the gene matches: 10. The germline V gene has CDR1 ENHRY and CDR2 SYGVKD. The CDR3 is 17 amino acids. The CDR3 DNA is TGTGCCATCAGTGACCGAACAGGGGAAAGCATGAACACTGAAGCTTTCTTT. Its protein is CAISDRTGESMNTEAFF.

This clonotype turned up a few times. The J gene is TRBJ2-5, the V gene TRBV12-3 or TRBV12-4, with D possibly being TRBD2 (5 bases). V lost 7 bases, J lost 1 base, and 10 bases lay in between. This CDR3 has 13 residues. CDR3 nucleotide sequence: TGTGCCAGCACCCGGAGCGGCCAAGAGACCCAGTACTTC. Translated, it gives CASTRSGQETQYF.

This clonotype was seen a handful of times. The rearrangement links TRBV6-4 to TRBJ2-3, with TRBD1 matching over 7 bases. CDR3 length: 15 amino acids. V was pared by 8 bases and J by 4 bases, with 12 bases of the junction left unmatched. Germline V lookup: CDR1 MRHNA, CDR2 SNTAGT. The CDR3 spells CASASGETGADTQYF. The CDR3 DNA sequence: TGTGCCAGCGCCTCAGGGGAAACAGGGGCAGATACGCAGTATTTT.

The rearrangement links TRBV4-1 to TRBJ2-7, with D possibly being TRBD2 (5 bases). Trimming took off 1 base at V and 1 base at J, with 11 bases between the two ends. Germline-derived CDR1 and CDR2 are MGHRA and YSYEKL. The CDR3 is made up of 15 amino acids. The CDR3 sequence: CASSQVEGSSYEQYF. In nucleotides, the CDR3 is TGCGCCAGCAGCCAAGTTGAGGGATCTTCCTACGAGCAGTACTTC.

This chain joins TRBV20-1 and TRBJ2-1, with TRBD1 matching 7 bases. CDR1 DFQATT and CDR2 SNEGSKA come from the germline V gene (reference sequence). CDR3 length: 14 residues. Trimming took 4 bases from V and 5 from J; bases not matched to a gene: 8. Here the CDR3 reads CSATDREWNNEQFF. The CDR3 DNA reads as TGCAGTGCTACCGACAGGGAATGGAACAATGAGCAGTTCTTC.

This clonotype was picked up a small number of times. The CDR3 nucleotides read TGCAGTGCAAGCGGGACTAGCGGGGGGGAGACCCAGTACTTC. This sequence encodes CSASGTSGGETQYF. The J gene is TRBJ2-5, the V gene TRBV20-1; TRBD2 matches at 15 bases. The CDR3 contains 14 residues. V was clipped by 6 bases and J by 5 bases; unmatched bases: 4. CDR1 is DFQATT, CDR2 SNEGSKA, per germline (reference sequence).

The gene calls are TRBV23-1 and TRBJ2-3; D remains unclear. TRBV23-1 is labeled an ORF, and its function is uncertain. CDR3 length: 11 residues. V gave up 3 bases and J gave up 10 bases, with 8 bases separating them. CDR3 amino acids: CASSHTRSQYF. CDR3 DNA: TGCGCCAGCAGTCATACTCGGTCGCAGTATTTT.

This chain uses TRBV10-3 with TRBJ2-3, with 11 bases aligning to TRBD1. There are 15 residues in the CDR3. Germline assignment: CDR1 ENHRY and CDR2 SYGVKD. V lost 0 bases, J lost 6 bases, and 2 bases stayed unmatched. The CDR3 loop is CAISESGDRGDTQYF. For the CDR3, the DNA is TGTGCCATCAGTGAGTCGGGGGACAGGGGGGATACGCAGTATTTT.

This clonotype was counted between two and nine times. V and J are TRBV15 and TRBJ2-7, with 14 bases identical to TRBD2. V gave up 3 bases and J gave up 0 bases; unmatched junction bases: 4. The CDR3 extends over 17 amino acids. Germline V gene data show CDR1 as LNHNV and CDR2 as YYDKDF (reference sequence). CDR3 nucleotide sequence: TGTGCCACCAGCAGGGGGACTAGCGGGAGCGGCTCCTACGAGCAGTACTTC. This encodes CATSRGTSGSGSYEQYF.

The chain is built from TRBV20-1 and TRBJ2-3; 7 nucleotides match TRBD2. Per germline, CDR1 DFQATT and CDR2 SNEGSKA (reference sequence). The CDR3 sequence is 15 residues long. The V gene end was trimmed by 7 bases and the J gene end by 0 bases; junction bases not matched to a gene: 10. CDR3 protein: CSVLGLAASTDTQYF. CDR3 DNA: TGCAGTGTCCTAGGGCTAGCGGCTAGCACAGATACGCAGTATTTT.

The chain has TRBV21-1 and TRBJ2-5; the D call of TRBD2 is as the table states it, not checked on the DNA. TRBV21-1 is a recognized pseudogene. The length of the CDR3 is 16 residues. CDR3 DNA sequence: TGTGCCAGCAGCAAAGGGGCCAGAGAGTCCCAAGAGACCCAGTACTTC. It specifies CASSKGARESQETQYF.

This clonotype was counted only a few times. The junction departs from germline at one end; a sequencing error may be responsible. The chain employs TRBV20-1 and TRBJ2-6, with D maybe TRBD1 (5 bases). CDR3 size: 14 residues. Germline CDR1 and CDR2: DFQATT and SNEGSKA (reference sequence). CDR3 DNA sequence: TGCAGTGCTAGGACCCCTAGTGGGGCCAACGTCCGGACTTTC. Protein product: CSARTPSGANVRTF.

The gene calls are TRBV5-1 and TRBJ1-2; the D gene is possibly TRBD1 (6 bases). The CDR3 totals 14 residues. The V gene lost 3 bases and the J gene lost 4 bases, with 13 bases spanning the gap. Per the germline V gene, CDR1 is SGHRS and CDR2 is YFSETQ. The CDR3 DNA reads TGCGCCAGCAGCTGCTCACAGGGCGGCTATGGCTACACCTTC. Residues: CASSCSQGGYGYTF.

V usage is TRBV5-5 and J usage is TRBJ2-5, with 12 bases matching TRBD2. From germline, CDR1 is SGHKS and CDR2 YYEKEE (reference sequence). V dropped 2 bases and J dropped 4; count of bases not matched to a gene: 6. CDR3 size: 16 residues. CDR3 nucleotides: TGTGCCAGCAGCTTTCCTAGCGGGGGGGTCCGAGAGACCCAGTACTTC. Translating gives CASSFPSGGVRETQYF. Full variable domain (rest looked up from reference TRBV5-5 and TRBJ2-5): DAGVTQSPTHLIKTRGQQVTLRCSPISGHKSVSWYQQVLGQGPQFIFQYYEKEERGRGNFPDRFSARQFPNYSSELNVNALLLGDSALYLCASSFPSGGVRETQYFGPGTRLLVL.

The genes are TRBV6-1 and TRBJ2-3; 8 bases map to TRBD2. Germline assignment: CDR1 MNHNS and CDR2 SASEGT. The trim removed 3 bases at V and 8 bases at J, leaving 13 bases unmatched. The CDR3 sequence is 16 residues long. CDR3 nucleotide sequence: TGTGCCAGCAGTGAGACTTCACGGGGGGGAAGAGGTACGCAGTATTTT. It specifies CASSETSRGGRGTQYF.

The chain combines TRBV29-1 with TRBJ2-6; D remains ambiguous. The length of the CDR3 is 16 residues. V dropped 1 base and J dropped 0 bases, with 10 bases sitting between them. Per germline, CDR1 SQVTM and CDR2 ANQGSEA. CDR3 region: CSVEGAGISGANVLTF. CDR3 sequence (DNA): TGCAGCGTTGAAGGGGCAGGCATCTCTGGGGCCAACGTCCTGACTTTC.

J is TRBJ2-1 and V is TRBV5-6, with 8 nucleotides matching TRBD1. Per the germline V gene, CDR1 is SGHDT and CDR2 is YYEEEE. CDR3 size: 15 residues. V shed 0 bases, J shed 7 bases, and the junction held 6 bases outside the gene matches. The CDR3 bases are TGTGCCAGCAGCTTGGGCCCAGGGGGCTGGAATGAGCAGTTCTTC. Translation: CASSLGPGGWNEQFF. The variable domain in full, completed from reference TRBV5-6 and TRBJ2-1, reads DAGVTQSPTHLIKTRGQQVTLRCSPKSGHDTVSWYQQALGQGPQFIFQYYEEEERQRGNFPDRFSGHQFPNYSSELNVNALLLGDSALYLCASSLGPGGWNEQFFGPGTRLTVL.

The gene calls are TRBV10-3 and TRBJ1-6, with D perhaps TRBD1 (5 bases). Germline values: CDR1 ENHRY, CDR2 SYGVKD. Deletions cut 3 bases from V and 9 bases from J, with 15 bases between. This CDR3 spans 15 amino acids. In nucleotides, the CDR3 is TGTGCCATCAGTGAAGGAGGGGAGAAGAGTTCACCCCTCCACTTT. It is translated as CAISEGGEKSSPLHF.

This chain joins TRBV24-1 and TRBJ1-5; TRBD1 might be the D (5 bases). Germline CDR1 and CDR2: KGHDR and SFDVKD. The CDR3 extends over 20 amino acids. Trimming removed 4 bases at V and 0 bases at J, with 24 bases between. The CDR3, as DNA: TGTGCCACCAGTGACCTTCCTCCGACAGCCCCTGGCTATAGCAATCAGCCCCAGCATTTT. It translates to CATSDLPPTAPGYSNQPQHF.

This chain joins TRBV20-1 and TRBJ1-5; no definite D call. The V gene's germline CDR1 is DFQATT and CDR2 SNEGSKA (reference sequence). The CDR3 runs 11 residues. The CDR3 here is CGAGSNQPQHF. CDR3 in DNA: TGCGGCGCTGGTAGCAATCAGCCCCAGCATTTT.

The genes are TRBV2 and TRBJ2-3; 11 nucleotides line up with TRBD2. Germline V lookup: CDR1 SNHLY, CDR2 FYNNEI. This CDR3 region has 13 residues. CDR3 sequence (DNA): TGTGCTTCGACTAGCGGGAAGGTAGATACGCAGTATTTT. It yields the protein CASTSGKVDTQYF.